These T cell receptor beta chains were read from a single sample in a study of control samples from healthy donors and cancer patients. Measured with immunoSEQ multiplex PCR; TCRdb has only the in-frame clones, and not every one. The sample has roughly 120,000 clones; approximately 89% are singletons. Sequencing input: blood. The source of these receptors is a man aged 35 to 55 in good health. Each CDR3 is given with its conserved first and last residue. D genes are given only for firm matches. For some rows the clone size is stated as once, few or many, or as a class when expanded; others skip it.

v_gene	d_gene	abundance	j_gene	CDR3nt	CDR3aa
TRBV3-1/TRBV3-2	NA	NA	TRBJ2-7	TGTGCCAGCAGCCCCCAGGGTTACGAGCAGTACTTC	CASSPQGYEQYF
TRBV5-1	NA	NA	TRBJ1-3	TGCGCCAGCGCCTTACAATCTGGAAACACCATATATTTT	CASALQSGNTIYF
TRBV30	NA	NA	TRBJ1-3	TGTGCCTGGACTCCGCAAACCGGGACAAGAAACACCATATATTTT	CAWTPQTGTRNTIYF
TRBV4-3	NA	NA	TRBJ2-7	TGCGCCAGCAGCCCCACCCGGACAACCTACGAGCAGTACTTC	CASSPTRTTYEQYF
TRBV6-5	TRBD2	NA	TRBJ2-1	TGTGCCAGTGGACTAGCGGGGGGTCTGTCGGCTGAGCAGTTCTTC	CASGLAGGLSAEQFF
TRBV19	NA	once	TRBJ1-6	TGTGCCAGTAGGAGCTCCTATAATTCACCCCTCCACTTT	CASRSSYNSPLHF
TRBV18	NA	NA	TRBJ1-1	TGTGCCAGCTCAAGAAGTAGGACTGAAGCTTTCTTT	CASSRSRTEAFF
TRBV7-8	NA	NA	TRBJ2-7	TGTGCCAGCAGCTTAGCGGGCTTGATGCACGAGCAGTACTTC	CASSLAGLMHEQYF
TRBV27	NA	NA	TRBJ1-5	TGTGCCAGCAGTGGGGGGACTGCGAATCAGCCCCAGCATTTT	CASSGGTANQPQHF
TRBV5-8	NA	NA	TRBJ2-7	TGTGCCAGCAGCTTGGACAGGGACCCCTACGAGCAGTACTTC	CASSLDRDPYEQYF
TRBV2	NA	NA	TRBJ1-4	TGTGCCAGCAGGAGACTACAGGGAGATAATGAAAAACTGTTTTTT	CASRRLQGDNEKLFF
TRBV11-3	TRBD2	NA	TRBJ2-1	TGTGCCAGCAGCTTCTCACTAGCGGGGAATAACAATGAGCAGTTCTTC	CASSFSLAGNNNEQFF
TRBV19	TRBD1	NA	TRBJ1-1	TGTGCCCCAAGGGACAGGGGCTTTAACACTGAAGCTTTCTTT	CAPRDRGFNTEAFF
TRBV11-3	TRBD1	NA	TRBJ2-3	TGTGCCAGCAGCTTAAGGACAGGGGGCTCTGGAGATACGCAGTATTTT	CASSLRTGGSGDTQYF
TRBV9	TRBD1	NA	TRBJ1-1	TGTGCCAGCAGCGTAGGACAGGGGAACACTGAAGCTTTCTTT	CASSVGQGNTEAFF
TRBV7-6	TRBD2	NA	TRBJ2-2	TGTGCCAGTAGCGGGGGAGCGAACACCGGGGAGCTGTTTTTT	CASSGGANTGELFF
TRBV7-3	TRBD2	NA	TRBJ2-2	TGTGCCAGCAGCATCAGGACTAGCGGGGGCGGCACCGGGGAGCTGTTTTTT	CASSIRTSGGGTGELFF
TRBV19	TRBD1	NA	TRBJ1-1	TGTGCCAGTGAACCCTTGGGACAGGGGGCTGGATATGAAGCTTTCTTT	CASEPLGQGAGYEAFF
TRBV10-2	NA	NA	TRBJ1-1	TGCGCCAGCTCGTTCCAGGGAGCTGAAGCTTTCTTT	CASSFQGAEAFF
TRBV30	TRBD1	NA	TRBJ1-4	TGTGCCTGGAGCTCGTGGCGTGGCCAGGGGGTGGATGAAAAACTGTTTTTT	CAWSSWRGQGVDEKLFF
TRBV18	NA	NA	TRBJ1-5	TGTGCCAGCTCACCGTCCGGGCCGAAAGCCCATCAGCCCCAGCATTTT	CASSPSGPKAHQPQHF
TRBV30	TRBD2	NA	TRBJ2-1	TGTGCCTGGAACGGAGCGGGGGGAATCCCCTCCTACAATGAGCAGTTCTTC	CAWNGAGGIPSYNEQFF
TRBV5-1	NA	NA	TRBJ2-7	TGCGCCAGCAGCCCCGCGACCCACGACGACGAGCAGTACTTC	CASSPATHDDEQYF
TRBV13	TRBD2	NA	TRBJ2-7	TGTGCCAGCAGCCATGAGGGGACTAGCGGGGTCTACGAGCAGTACTTC	CASSHEGTSGVYEQYF
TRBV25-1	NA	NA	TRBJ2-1	TGTGCCAGCAGTGAACTAAAAGGGGGACGCGTCTACAATGAGCAGTTCTTC	CASSELKGGRVYNEQFF
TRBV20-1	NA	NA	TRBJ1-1	TGCAGTGCTCGCATGAACACTGAAGCTTTCTTT	CSARMNTEAFF
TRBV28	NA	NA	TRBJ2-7	TGTGCCAGCAGTTTACGAAGACCTACCCGTGGGCAGTACTTC	CASSLRRPTRGQYF
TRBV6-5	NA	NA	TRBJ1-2	TGTGCCAGCAGCCTCTATGGCTACACCTTC	CASSLYGYTF
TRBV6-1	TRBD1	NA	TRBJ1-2	TGTGCCAGCAGTGAATTTCTGGGCAGGGGGAGCTATGGCTACACCTTC	CASSEFLGRGSYGYTF
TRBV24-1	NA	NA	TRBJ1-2	TGTGCCACCAGTGGCAGCGAGTTAGGCTCTTCTAACTATGGCTACACCTTC	CATSGSELGSSNYGYTF
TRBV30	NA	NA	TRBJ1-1	TGTGCCTGGAGTATTTATACGATCGGCACTGAAGCTTTCTTT	CAWSIYTIGTEAFF
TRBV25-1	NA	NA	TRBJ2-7	TGTGCCAGCAGTGAAGTAGGGGGGGGTTCCTACGAGCAGTACTTC	CASSEVGGGSYEQYF
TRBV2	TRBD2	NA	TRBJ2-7	TGTGCCAGCATCTCTAGCGGGGGGGCGACCCACGAGCAGTACTTC	CASISSGGATHEQYF
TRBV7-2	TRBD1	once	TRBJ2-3	TGTGCCAGCAGCCGGGACAGGTTCACAGATACGCAGTATTTT	CASSRDRFTDTQYF
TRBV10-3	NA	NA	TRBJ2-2	TGTGCCATCAGTGCCTCGTGGGCGAGCGAAGAGGTGTCCGGGGAGCTGTTTTTT	CAISASWASEEVSGELFF
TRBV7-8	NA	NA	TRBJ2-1	TGTGCCAGCAGCTTAGCTAGCTATGAGCAGTTCTTC	CASSLASYEQFF
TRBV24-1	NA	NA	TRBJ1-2	TGTGCCACCAGTGAAGACAGCGGGGCTGGAGGCTACACCTTC	CATSEDSGAGGYTF
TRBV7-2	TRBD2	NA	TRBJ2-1	TGTGCCAGCAGCTTAGTCCGGCTAGCGGTCTACAATGAGCAGTTCTTC	CASSLVRLAVYNEQFF
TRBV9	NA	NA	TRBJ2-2	TGTGCCAGCAGCGAGCCCTTGGGGGCCGGGGAGCTGTTTTTT	CASSEPLGAGELFF
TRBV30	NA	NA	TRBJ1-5	TGTGCCTGGAGTGGTTCAGGGCATCAGCCCCAGCATTTT	CAWSGSGHQPQHF
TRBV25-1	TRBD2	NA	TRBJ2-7	TGTGCCAGCCCCCCCACGGGGGGGGAGCCCTACGAGCAGTACTTC	CASPPTGGEPYEQYF
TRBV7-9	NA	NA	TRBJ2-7	TGTGCCAGCAGCTTGGCAGGCTCCTACGAGCAGTACTTC	CASSLAGSYEQYF
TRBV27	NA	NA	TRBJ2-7	TGTGCCAGCAGTTTATACCGGGGAAACTACGAGCAGTACTTC	CASSLYRGNYEQYF
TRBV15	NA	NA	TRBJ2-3	TGTGCCACCAGCAGAGATGGAGGGGCGGGCACAGATACGCAGTATTTT	CATSRDGGAGTDTQYF
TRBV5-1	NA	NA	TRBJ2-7	TGCGCCAGCAGCTTGGCCGGGGATATAGTGCTATACGAGCAGTACTTC	CASSLAGDIVLYEQYF
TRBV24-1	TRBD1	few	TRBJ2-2	TGTGCCACCAGGAGGACAGGGAACACCGGGGAGCTGTTTTTT	CATRRTGNTGELFF